Given below is one T cell receptor beta chain in context. V shed 5 bases and J shed 4 bases, with 23 bases lying between them. This CDR3 comprises 16 residues. CDR1 and CDR2 from the germline V gene are DFQATT and SNEGSKA (reference sequence). The data were obtained in a study of kidney transplant recipient with SARS-CoV-2 infection. TCRdb used MiXCR to reprocess the reads, holding one entry per CDR3 protein. The sample consists of some 220,000 distinct CDR3 sequences, under 35% of them appearing once. The origin of this receptor is a male patient younger than 45 who had COVID-19 and was a kidney transplant recipient. Some of these T cells may belong to the graft donor. Source: a blood sample, taken at baseline and around day 110 from a kidney transplant recipient. The J gene is TRBJ1-2, the V gene TRBV20-1; no clear D. This CDR3 reads CSAARWLFRKTYGYTF. CDR3 bases: TGCAGTGCTGCAAGATGGCTGTTTCGAAAGACCTATGGCTACACCTTC.